Below, one TCR beta chain is given with its context. This clone was counted once. The antigen it binds to is not known. Per-nucleotide qualities are absent, and no much larger clonotype sits a single base away. The same CDR3 also results from other DNA sequences found in this sample. This record comes from a study of beta chain features in type 1 diabetes (dated by TCRdb to about 2018). Context from the whole study: Patients and healthy donors did not differ in mean age, gender distribution, total cell number or subset yield. The study compared the TCRB repertoires of sorted circulating CD4+ T cell subsets in recently diagnosed type 1 diabetes patients with those in matched healthy donors. A total of roughly 98,000,000 sorted cells were examined across all samples, and a strong correlation was observed between cell number per subset and RNA yield. Regulatory and stem cell-like memory subsets were obtained from only 8 patients and roughly 8 healthy donors, while naive and central memory subsets were obtained from all 28 donors. Results and caveats for the whole study, not just this receptor: Only small numbers of individuals were included in the HLA sub-analyses, which left unresolved whether HLA type had any influence on TCRB rearrangement. PCR may preferentially amplify shorter templates, but because patient and control samples were amplified and corrected together, any resulting skew would affect both groups equally. At VDJ recombination sites, type 1 diabetes patients had fewer insertions and more deleted nucleotides, which implies abnormalities in thymic rearrangement. A moderate but significant shortening of TCRB CDR3 length was observed in type 1 diabetes patients in all four CD4+ subsets. Naive, central memory and regulatory TCRB repertoires appeared to be more alike among patients than among healthy donors. Sequencing cDNA rather than genomic DNA could over-represent highly expressing activated cells, although activation and CD3 levels did not differ between groups.

The High Capacity cDNA Reverse Transcription Kit was used to reverse transcribe all of the isolated RNA, meaning that expressed TCRB transcripts were what got sequenced. Deep immunoSEQ sequencing was applied to naive, central memory and regulatory T cell samples, giving an average of roughly 3.6 million total reads per sample. Sorted cells were lysed in RLT buffer and RNA was extracted with DNase-treated RNeasy Micro or Mini kits, depending on cell number. Each cell subset was processed separately to prevent cross-contamination, with patient and healthy donor samples processed together. Using the immunoSEQ multiplex PCR, TCRB sequences were amplified from cDNA into 87-bp fragments spanning the CDR3 region. Sequencing of the amplicons was performed on the Illumina HiSeq platform. Turning to the authors' computational methods: PCR bias was computationally corrected using synthetic template baselines, reads within Hamming distance 2 were collapsed, and singletons that could not be merged were discarded. Reads were aligned against IMGT so that V, D and J genes, CDR3 length and insertions or deletions at six rearrangement sites could be assigned. Within each subset, clonotype counts were normalized to sorted cell number, and only after that were true diversity and Gini coefficients computed with the tcR R package. The overlap coefficient, calculated on TCRB nucleotide sequences, was used to measure repertoire sharing. As a proxy for the pre-selection repertoire, out-of-frame TCRB sequences from naive cells were analyzed. Held by TCRdb, this immuneACCESS table contains in-frame sequences only and omits some clones. Under half of the omission traces to an unresolved V gene where checked; the cause of the rest is unknown. The V and J calls and the clone size are those of that table, but D and trimming were determined from the DNA. The sample table shows about 260,000 clones, and around 21% are seen once. The biggest ten clones account for 0.025% to 0.035% of the sample.

From each donor, a single peripheral blood sample of around 120 mL on average was drawn into heparinised tubes. Naive, central memory, regulatory and stem cell-like memory CD4+ T cells were sorted on a BD FACSAria II using a panel including CD45RO, CCR7, CD25, CD127, CD95 and CD27. Purity was above 98% for every sorted population. PBMCs were isolated right away by Lymphoprep density gradient centrifugation and were stained directly, without culture. So that batch effects would be minimized, each experiment stained and sorted samples in pairs, pairing one healthy donor with one patient. The CDR3, cysteine through phenylalanine, is 13 amino acids long. Only the CDR3 DNA is retained, 39 bases long and in frame from the first base. The CDR1 and CDR2 encoded by the germline V gene (reference sequence) are SEHNR and FQNEAQ. V and J are truncated by 1 base and 4 bases respectively, leaving an intervening sequence of 8 bases.

Source material: naive CD4+ T cells from blood. The cell subset or site label corresponds to: true naive CD4+ T cells. The source is a woman between 35 and 50 years old with type 1 diabetes. The chain couples TRBV7-9 to TRBJ2-7, with no confidently assigned D gene. Here the CDR3 is given as CASSLGLSYEQYF. The nucleotides read TGTGCCAGCAGCTTAGGACTGAGTTACGAGCAGTACTTC.